The table lists the clone carrying this TCR beta chain with many counts. TCRdb ran MiXCR on the 5' RACE reads and lists one entry per CDR3 protein. The table lists approximately 30,000 distinct CDR3 sequences, over 6% of them singletons. These data belong to a study of early T cells in non-severe SARS-CoV-2 infection. The germline V gene has CDR1 SGHVS and CDR2 FNYEAQ. The length of the CDR3 is 13 residues. Trimming stripped 3 bases from V and 4 bases from J, with 9 bases between. V is TRBV7-6 and J is TRBJ1-1; the D gene is possibly TRBD1 (5 bases). The starting material was whole blood, obtained at baseline. This clonotype was obtained from an adult who was a healthcare worker with PCR-confirmed SARS-CoV-2 infection or an uninfected control (not recorded which). CDR3 protein: CASSLSGATEAFF. DNA for the CDR3: TGTGCCAGCAGCTTGTCCGGGGCCACTGAAGCTTTCTTT.